This TCR beta chain was sequenced in a study of OX40 agonist ivuxolimab in advanced cancers. Study context: An agonistic anti-OX40 (CD134) antibody, ivuxolimab, was used to treat the patients. The mean age was 60 years, ranging from 23 to 79, with 65% to 85% of participants male.

This clone showed up just once. Some clones are missing from TCRdb's copy, which holds only in-frame ones; the method was immunoSEQ multiplex PCR. The data hold 14,000 or so clones, with around two thirds observed a single time. CDR3 size: 14 residues. After removal of 6 bases from V and 4 bases from J, the junction contained 9 bases not matched to a gene. The germline V gene has CDR1 MNHEY and CDR2 SVGAGI. The chain recombines TRBV6-5 with TRBJ2-7; 7 nucleotides match TRBD2. This clonotype originated in an adult with an advanced solid tumor such as melanoma, head and neck, liver or kidney cancer. This sample comprised CD4+ or CD8+ T cells sorted from blood, obtained in a trial of the OX40 agonist ivuxolimab. The CDR3, as DNA: TGTGCCAGCAGAAGAGCGGGGCTACTTTACGAGCAGTACTTC. Translation gives CASRRAGLLYEQYF.